The T cell receptor (beta chain) described here comes from a study of early T cells in non-severe SARS-CoV-2 infection. Across the whole study: The study sequenced bulk RNA from unsorted whole blood, with chains unpaired. The study's findings and limits: CD4 and private specificities were missed by VDJdb matching, which favored anti-spike CD8 responses.

Attachment of unique molecular identifiers to individual cDNA molecules was performed. TCRdb reprocessed the 5' RACE reads with MiXCR, giving one entry per CDR3 protein. The sample lists about 83,000 distinct CDR3 sequences, roughly an eighth seen once, with 1.4% in the top ten. CDR1 and CDR2 (germline): SNHLY, FYNNEI. The CDR3 extends over 12 amino acids. Trimming cost V 6 bases and J 14 bases, with 17 bases left between them. Comments on this clonotype: Its antigen is unknown.

The TCR originated in an adult who was a healthcare worker with PCR-confirmed SARS-CoV-2 infection or an uninfected control (not recorded which). This rearrangement joins TRBV2 to TRBJ2-1; no clear D gene. The specimen sequenced was whole blood. The CDR3 bases are TGTGCCAGCAGCGCCCAGACTTCGTGGAAGTTCTTC. This sequence encodes CASSAQTSWKFF.